This is a list of T cell receptor beta chains from one sample in a study of early T cells in non-severe SARS-CoV-2 infection. TCRdb independently ran MiXCR on the 5' RACE reads; one entry per CDR3 protein. Of under 75,000 distinct CDR3 sequences listed, approximately 12% were seen once; the top ten hold 7.5% to 10%. The sample was whole blood. Receptor source: an adult who was a healthcare worker with PCR-confirmed SARS-CoV-2 infection or an uninfected control (not recorded which). Both conserved end residues are part of each CDR3. The D gene is left open where the match is weak. The listing skips clone size in some rows; elsewhere it reads once, few, many or a size class.

>TRBJ1-1|13|TRBV18|-|-
TGTGCCAGCTCACCACAATTCGAGACAGAAGCTTTCTTT
CASSPQFETEAFF
>TRBJ2-1|11|TRBV20-1|many|-
TGCAGCCTATACGGTTACAATGAGCAGTTCTTC
CSLYGYNEQFF
>TRBJ2-1|14|TRBV29-1|few|TRBD1
TGCAGCGTTGACTCGGGACAGCAATTCAATGAGCAGTTCTTC
CSVDSGQQFNEQFF
>TRBJ2-3|15|TRBV5-6|many|-
TGTGCCAGCACCGGGACTCCTCTGGGCACAGATACGCAGTATTTT
CASTGTPLGTDTQYF
>TRBJ2-7|14|TRBV19|few|-
TGTGCCAGTAGTATAGTTCCCGGCAGGGGTGAGCAGTACTTC
CASSIVPGRGEQYF
>TRBJ2-5|14|TRBV7-3|few|-
TGTGCCAGCAGCCCACACGGGGGCCAAGAGACCCAGTACTTC
CASSPHGGQETQYF
>TRBJ1-1|16|TRBV4-2|many|TRBD1
TGTGCCAGCAGCCAAAAAGGGACAGGGGCGAACACTGAAGCTTTCTTT
CASSQKGTGANTEAFF
>TRBJ1-1|16|TRBV15|many|TRBD1
TGTGCCACCAGCAAGAGTTTCCAGGGGGCGCCTACTGAAGCTTTCTTT
CATSKSFQGAPTEAFF
>TRBJ1-1|13|TRBV7-2|-|-
TGTGCCAGCAGCTTAGGCATCGACACTGAAGCTTTCTTT
CASSLGIDTEAFF
>TRBJ2-5|12|TRBV5-6|many|-
TGTGCCAGCAGCTTGCTACAAGAGACCCAGTACTTC
CASSLLQETQYF
>TRBJ1-4|12|TRBV5-4|few|TRBD1
TGTGCCAGCAGCGGCGGACAGGGAAAACTGTTTTTT
CASSGGQGKLFF
>TRBJ1-2|13|TRBV19|many|-
TGTGCCAGTAGTTTGCTCGGGGCAAGTGGCTACACCTTC
CASSLLGASGYTF
>TRBJ2-1|14|TRBV11-3|few|TRBD2
TGTGCCAGCAGCCTCCAGAGCGGGAAAGGTGAGCAGTTCTTC
CASSLQSGKGEQFF
>TRBJ1-1|14|TRBV20-1|-|TRBD1
TGCAGTGTTAAACCGGGACAGGGTAGGACTGAAGCTTTCTTT
CSVKPGQGRTEAFF
>TRBJ2-3|15|TRBV7-3|few|-
TGTGCCAGCAGCTCTACCGCACAGGGCACAGATACGCAGTATTTT
CASSSTAQGTDTQYF
>TRBJ2-1|14|TRBV6-4|many|TRBD2
TGTGCCAGCAGTTCGACTAGCAGGCACAACGAGCAGTTCTTC
CASSSTSRHNEQFF
>TRBJ1-5|15|TRBV12-3/TRBV12-4|many|-
TGTGCCAGCAGTTTAGGGCAGGGTGGCAATCAGCCCCAGCATTTT
CASSLGQGGNQPQHF
>TRBJ1-3|14|TRBV4-2|few|-
TGTGCCAGCAGCCAAATACCAGGGGGAAACACCATATATTTT
CASSQIPGGNTIYF